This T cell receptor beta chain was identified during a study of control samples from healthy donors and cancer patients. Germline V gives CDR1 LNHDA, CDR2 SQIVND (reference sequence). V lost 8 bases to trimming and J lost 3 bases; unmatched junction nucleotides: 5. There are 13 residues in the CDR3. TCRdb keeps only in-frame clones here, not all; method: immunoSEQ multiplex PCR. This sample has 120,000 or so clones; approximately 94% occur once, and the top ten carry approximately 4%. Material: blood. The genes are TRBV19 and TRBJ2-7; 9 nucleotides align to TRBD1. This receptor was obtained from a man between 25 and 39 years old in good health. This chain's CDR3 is CASSGTGNYEQYF. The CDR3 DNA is TGTGCCAGTTCCGGGACAGGGAACTACGAGCAGTACTTC.